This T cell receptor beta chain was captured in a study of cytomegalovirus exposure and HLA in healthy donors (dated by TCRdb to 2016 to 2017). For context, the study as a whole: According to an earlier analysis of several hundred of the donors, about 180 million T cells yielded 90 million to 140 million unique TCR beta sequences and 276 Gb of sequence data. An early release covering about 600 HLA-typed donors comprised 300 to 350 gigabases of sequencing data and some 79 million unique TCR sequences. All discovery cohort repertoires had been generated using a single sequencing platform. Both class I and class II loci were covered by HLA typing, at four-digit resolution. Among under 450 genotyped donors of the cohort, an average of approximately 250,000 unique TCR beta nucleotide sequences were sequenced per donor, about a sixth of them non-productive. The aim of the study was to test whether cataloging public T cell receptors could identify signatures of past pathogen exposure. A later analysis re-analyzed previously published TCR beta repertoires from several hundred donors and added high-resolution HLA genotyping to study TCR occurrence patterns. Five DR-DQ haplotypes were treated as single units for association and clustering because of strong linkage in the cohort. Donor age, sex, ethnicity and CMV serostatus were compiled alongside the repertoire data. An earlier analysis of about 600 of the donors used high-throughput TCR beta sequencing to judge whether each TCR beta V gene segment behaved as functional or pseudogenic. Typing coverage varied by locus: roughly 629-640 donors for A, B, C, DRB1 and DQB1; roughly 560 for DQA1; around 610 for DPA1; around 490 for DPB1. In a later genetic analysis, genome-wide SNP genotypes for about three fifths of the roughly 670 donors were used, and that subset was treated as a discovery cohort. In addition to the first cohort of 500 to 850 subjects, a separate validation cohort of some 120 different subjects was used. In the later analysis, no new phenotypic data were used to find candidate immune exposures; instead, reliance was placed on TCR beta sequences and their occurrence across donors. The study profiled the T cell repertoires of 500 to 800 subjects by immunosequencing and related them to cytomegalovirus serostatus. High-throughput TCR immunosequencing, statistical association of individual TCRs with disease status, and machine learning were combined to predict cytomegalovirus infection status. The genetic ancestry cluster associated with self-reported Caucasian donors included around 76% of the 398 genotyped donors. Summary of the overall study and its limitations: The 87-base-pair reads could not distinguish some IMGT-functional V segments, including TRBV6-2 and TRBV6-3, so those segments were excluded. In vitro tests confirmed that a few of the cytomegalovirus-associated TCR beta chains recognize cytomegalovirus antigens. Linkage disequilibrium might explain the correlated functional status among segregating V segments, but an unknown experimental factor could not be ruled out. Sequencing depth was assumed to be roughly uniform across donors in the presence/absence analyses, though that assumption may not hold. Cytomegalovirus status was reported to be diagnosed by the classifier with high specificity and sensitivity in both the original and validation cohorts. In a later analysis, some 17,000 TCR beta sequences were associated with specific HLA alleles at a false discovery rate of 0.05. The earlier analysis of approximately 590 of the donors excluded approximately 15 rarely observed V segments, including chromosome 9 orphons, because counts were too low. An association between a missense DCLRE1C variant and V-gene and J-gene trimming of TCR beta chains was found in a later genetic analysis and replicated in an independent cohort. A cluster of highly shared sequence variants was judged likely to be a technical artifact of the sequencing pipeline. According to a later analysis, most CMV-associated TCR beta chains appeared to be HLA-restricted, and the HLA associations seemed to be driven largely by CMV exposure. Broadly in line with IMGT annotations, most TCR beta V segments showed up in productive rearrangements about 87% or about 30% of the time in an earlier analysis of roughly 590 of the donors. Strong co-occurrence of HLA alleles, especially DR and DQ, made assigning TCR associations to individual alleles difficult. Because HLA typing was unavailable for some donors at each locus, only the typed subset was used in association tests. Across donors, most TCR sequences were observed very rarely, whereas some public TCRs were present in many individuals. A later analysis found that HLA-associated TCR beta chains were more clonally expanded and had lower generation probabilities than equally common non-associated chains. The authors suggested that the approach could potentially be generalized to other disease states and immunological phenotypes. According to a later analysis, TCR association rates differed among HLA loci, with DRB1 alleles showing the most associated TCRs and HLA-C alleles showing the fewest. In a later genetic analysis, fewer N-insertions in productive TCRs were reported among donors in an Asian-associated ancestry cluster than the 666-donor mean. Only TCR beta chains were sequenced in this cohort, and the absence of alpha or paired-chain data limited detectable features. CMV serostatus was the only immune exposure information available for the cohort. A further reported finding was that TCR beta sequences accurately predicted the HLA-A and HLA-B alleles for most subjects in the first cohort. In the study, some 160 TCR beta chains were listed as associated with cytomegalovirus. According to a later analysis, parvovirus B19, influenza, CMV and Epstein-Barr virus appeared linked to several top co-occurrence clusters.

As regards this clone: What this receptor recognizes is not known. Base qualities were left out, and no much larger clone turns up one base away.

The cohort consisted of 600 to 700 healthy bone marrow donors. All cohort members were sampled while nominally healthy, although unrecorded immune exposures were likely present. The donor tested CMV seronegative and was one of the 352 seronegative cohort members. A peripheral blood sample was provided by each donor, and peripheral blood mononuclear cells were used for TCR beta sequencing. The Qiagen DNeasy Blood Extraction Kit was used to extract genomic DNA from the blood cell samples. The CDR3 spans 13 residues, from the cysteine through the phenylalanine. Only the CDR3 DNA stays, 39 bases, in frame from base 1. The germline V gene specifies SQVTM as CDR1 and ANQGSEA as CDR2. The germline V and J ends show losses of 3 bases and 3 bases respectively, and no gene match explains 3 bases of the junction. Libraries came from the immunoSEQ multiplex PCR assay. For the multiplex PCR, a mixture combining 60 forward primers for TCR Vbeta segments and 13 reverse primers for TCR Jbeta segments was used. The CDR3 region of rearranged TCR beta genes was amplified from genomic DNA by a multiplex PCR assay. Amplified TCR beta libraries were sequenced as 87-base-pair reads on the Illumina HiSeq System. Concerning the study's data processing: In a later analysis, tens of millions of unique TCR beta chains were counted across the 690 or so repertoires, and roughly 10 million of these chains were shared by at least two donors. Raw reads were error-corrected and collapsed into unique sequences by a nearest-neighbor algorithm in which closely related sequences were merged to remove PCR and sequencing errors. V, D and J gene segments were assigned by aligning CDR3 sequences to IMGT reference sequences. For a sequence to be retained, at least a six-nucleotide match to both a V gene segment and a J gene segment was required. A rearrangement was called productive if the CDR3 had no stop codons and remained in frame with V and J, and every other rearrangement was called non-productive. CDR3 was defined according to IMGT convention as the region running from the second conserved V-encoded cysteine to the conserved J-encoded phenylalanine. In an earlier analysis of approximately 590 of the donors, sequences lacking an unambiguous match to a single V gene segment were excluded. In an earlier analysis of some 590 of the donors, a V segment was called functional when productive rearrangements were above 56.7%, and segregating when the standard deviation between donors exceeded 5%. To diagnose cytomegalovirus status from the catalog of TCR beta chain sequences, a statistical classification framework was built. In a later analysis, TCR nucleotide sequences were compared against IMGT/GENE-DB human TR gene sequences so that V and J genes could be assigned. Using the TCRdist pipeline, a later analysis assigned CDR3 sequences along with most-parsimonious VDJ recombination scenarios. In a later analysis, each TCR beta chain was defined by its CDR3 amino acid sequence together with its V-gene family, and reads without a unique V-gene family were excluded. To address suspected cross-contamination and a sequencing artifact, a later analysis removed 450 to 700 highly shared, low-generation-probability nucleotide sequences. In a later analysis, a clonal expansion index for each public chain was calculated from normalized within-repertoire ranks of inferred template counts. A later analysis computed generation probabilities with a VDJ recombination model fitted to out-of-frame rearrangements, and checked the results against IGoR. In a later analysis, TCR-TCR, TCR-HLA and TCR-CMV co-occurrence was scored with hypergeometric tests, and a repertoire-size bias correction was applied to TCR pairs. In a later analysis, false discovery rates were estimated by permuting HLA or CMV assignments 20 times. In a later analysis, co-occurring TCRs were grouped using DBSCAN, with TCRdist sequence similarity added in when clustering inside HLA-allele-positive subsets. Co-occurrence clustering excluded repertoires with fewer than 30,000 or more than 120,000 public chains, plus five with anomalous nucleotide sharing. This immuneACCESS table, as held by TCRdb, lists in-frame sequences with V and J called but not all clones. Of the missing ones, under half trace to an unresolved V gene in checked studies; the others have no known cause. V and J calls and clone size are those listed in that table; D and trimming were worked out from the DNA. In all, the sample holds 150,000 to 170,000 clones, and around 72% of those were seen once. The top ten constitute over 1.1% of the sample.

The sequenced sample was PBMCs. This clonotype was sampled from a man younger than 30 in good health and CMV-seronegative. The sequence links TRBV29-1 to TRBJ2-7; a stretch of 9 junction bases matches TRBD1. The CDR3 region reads CSVEGQGRYEQYF. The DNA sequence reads TGCAGCGTTGAGGGACAGGGACGCTACGAGCAGTACTTC.